A selection of T cell receptor beta chains follows, all from one sample in a study of identifying expanded T cells in peripheral blood. Profiling relied on immunoSEQ multiplex PCR, and the TCRdb table lists in-frame clones only, not all of them. The table has around 94,000 clones, about 85% seen once. Sequenced input: blood. The origin of the receptors is a person between 18 and 70 years old in good health. CDR3s leave out the opening cysteine and the closing phenylalanine or tryptophan.

v_gene	j_gene	CDR3aa
TRBV7-9	TRBJ1-1	ASRSDLSRTEAF
TRBV5-1	TRBJ1-4	ASSSSINEKLF
TRBV5-6	TRBJ1-4	ASSIRGNEKLF
TRBV6-6	TRBJ1-2	ASSLPGTVEVYGYT
TRBV19	TRBJ2-1	ASSPRGYNEQF
TRBV29-1	TRBJ1-1	SVVGPEAF
TRBV5-6	TRBJ1-6	ASTTVGLDSPLH
TRBV2	TRBJ2-1	ASSEPGQMTDEQF
TRBV6-6	TRBJ1-4	ASKRDGVSGEKLF
TRBV19	TRBJ1-2	ASSIGQPVYGYT
TRBV4-3	TRBJ2-2	ASSQVAGYFTGELF
TRBV18	TRBJ1-3	ASSPALSGNTIY
TRBV11-2	TRBJ2-5	ASSLAFRGGVETQY
TRBV19	TRBJ2-2	ASRIQGAGELF
TRBV30	TRBJ2-2	AWKRGVNTGELF
TRBV6-1	TRBJ1-3	ASSEAGRMRGPGNTIY
TRBV9	TRBJ2-3	ASQSGGGYTGTQY
TRBV25-1	TRBJ1-4	ASSDNRGGEKLF
TRBV7-9	TRBJ2-7	ASSTTGTYPYEQY
TRBV6-4	TRBJ2-2	ASRIPRDTGELF
TRBV2	TRBJ1-5	ASSTGTANQPQH
TRBV2	TRBJ2-1	ASIRTGGGRSYNEQF
TRBV29-1	TRBJ1-1	SVVYTEAF
TRBV10-1	TRBJ2-4	ASSEGDKNIQY
TRBV6-5	TRBJ1-1	ASSYGPADTEAF
TRBV5-1	TRBJ1-1	ASSFSGGTEAF
TRBV5-8	TRBJ1-5	ASSPSPNQPQH
TRBV18	TRBJ2-1	ASSPGTVYNEQF
TRBV29-1	TRBJ1-1	SARQGFMNTEAF
TRBV13	TRBJ2-2	ASSGPGQGMNVAGELF
TRBV19	TRBJ1-3	ASSIGFRLGSPNTSGNTIY
TRBV6-6	TRBJ2-3	ASSGTGGIADTQY
TRBV2	TRBJ2-7	ASSEAGTGGSKQY
TRBV9	TRBJ2-7	ASSGLYRTVDPHEQY
TRBV4-1	TRBJ1-4	ASSPGTAGTNEKLF
TRBV13	TRBJ1-1	ASSSLDRKVANTEAF
TRBV4-3	TRBJ1-2	ASSQESQVPNYGYT
TRBV6-1	TRBJ2-7	ASSDFRLAGGYYEQY
TRBV7-9	TRBJ2-7	ASSVSYEQY
TRBV2	TRBJ2-7	ASQGLNYEQY
TRBV7-2	TRBJ2-7	ASSSTVHSGEQY
TRBV6-1	TRBJ2-7	ASTDGQFEQY
TRBV6-1	TRBJ1-2	ASNQGTYGYT